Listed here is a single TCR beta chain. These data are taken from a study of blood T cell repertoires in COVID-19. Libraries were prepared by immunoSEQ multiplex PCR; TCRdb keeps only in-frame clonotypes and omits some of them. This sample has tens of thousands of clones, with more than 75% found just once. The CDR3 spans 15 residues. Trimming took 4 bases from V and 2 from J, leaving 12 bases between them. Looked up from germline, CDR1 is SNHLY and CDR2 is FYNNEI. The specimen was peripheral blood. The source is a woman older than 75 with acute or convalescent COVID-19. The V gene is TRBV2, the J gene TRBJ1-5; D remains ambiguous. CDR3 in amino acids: CASSAPNLGNQPQHF. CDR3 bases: TGTGCCAGCAGTGCCCCCAACTTGGGCAATCAGCCCCAGCATTTT.